The rows below give T cell receptor beta chains drawn from one sample of a study of blood T cells in healthy people across ages. TCRdb re-called the 5' RACE reads with MiXCR, one entry per CDR3 protein. The data hold hundreds of thousands of distinct CDR3 sequences, with around 24% observed a single time. These data also formed part of another study, on T cells of mothers and their children.

Sequencing was done on a sample of blood. These receptors were taken from a boy aged 5-17 years in good health. The CDR3 runs from the conserved cysteine through the conserved F or W. The D gene is left open where the match is weak. Clone size is not always given. Where it is, it says once, few, many or a class for expanded clones.

TRBV5-1	TRBJ2-7	many	-	CASGDQGSYEQYF	TGCGCCAGCGGAGATCAGGGTTCCTACGAGCAGTACTTC
TRBV18	TRBJ1-6	-	TRBD1	CASSLHRDSSYNSPLHF	TGTGCCAGCTCACTTCACAGGGACAGCTCCTATAATTCACCCCTCCACTTT
TRBV7-3	TRBJ2-5	few	TRBD1	CASSADRDETQYF	TGTGCCAGCAGCGCCGACAGGGACGAGACCCAGTACTTC
TRBV4-1	TRBJ2-5	few	-	CASSPEPYQETQYF	TGCGCCAGCAGCCCGGAACCGTACCAAGAGACCCAGTACTTC
TRBV20-1	TRBJ2-3	few	TRBD2	CSARRNSGGTDTQYF	TGCAGTGCTAGGCGGAATAGCGGGGGAACAGATACGCAGTATTTT
TRBV3-1	TRBJ1-1	few	-	CASSLLNGAVEAFF	TGTGCCAGCAGCCTTCTCAACGGGGCAGTTGAAGCTTTCTTT
TRBV29-1	TRBJ1-2	-	TRBD1	CSAQTSGQGYGYTF	TGCAGCGCACAAACTTCCGGACAGGGCTATGGCTACACCTTC
TRBV5-1	TRBJ2-5	many	-	CASSLVGGPPETQYF	TGCGCCAGCAGCTTGGTGGGGGGTCCCCCCGAGACCCAGTACTTC
TRBV3-1	TRBJ1-1	few	-	CASSQDHVGSNTEAFF	TGTGCCAGCAGCCAAGATCACGTAGGTTCGAACACTGAAGCTTTCTTT
TRBV4-3	TRBJ1-1	-	TRBD1	CASSSQGGYTEAFF	TGCGCCAGCAGCAGCCAGGGGGGTTACACTGAAGCTTTCTTT
TRBV7-2	TRBJ2-1	-	TRBD2	CASSLVSGGWSYNEQFF	TGTGCCAGCAGCTTAGTTAGCGGGGGATGGTCCTACAATGAGCAGTTCTTC
TRBV21-1	TRBJ1-5	once	-	CARGGRENQPQHF	TGTGCCAGGGGGGGCAGGGAGAATCAGCCCCAGCATTTT
TRBV4-1	TRBJ1-5	few	-	CASSQEGREGNQPQHF	TGCGCCAGCAGCCAAGAGGGCAGGGAGGGCAATCAGCCCCAGCATTTT
TRBV4-1	TRBJ2-1	-	-	CASSQGSSPRSNEQFF	TGCGCCAGCAGCCAAGGTTCCTCGCCCCGGAGCAATGAGCAGTTCTTC
TRBV4-1	TRBJ1-6	few	-	CASSQERGLPSPPLHF	TGCGCCAGCAGCCAAGAAAGGGGACTCCCATCTCCACCCCTCCACTTT
TRBV12-3/TRBV12-4	TRBJ2-1	many	TRBD2	CASSYGTSGGYEQFF	TGTGCCAGCAGTTACGGGACTAGCGGGGGTTATGAGCAGTTCTTC
TRBV15	TRBJ1-2	few	-	CATSRDREGTGYTF	TGTGCCACCAGCAGAGATAGGGAAGGGACCGGCTACACCTTC
TRBV10-3	TRBJ2-3	few	TRBD2	CATGTSGGPDTQYF	TGTGCCACGGGGACTAGCGGGGGTCCAGATACGCAGTATTTT
TRBV15	TRBJ2-5	few	TRBD2	CATSRDPSGGAQYF	TGTGCCACCAGCAGAGATCCTAGCGGGGGAGCCCAGTACTTC
TRBV12-3/TRBV12-4	TRBJ2-5	few	-	CASSLGQGVGPKETQYF	TGTGCCAGCAGTTTGGGTCAAGGCGTTGGACCAAAAGAGACCCAGTACTTC
TRBV27	TRBJ2-7	few	-	CASSLSPARDSYEQYF	TGTGCCAGCAGTTTATCCCCCGCCAGGGACTCCTACGAGCAGTACTTC
TRBV12-3/TRBV12-4	TRBJ2-1	-	TRBD2	CASSSGTSGEDEQFF	TGTGCCAGCAGCTCTGGGACTAGCGGGGAAGATGAGCAGTTCTTC
TRBV10-2	TRBJ2-5	-	-	CASSVGGMTGETQYF	TGCGCCAGCAGTGTGGGCGGGATGACGGGTGAGACCCAGTACTTC